Listed below are T cell receptor beta chains from one sample, sequenced in a study of cytomegalovirus exposure and HLA in healthy donors. The protocol was immunoSEQ multiplex PCR, while the TCRdb copy is restricted to in-frame clones and leaves out a portion. The sample lists roughly 73,000 clones; more than 75% were seen once. Sequencing used PBMCs. Every receptor here comes from a man between 35 and 55 years old in good health and CMV-seronegative. Each CDR3 is given without its conserved first and last residue. Size tells how often a clone was seen (once, few, many) or the class of an expanded clone, and some rows leave it out.

size	V	J	CDR3
few	TRBV4-1	TRBJ1-4	ASSPGQGEEEKLF
.	TRBV9	TRBJ2-1	ASSVGVAGGFDEQF
.	TRBV18	TRBJ2-5	ASSLRTSQETQY
once	TRBV7-3	TRBJ2-7	ASSPRGGAYEQY
once	TRBV6-1	TRBJ1-5	ASRPDRVSNQPQH
.	TRBV9	TRBJ2-3	ASSVSTSIDTQY
.	TRBV30	TRBJ2-1	AWAGSSYNEQF
.	TRBV4-3	TRBJ2-7	ASSQDRGVGEQY
.	TRBV6-5	TRBJ1-2	ASSYGQKNYGYT
once	TRBV7-9	TRBJ2-3	ASSLLGGGTDTQY
.	TRBV2	TRBJ2-3	ASSSTDTQY
few	TRBV19	TRBJ1-1	ASSRDRGEAF
.	TRBV28	TRBJ2-7	ASSERDRRPWEQY
.	TRBV7-9	TRBJ1-5	ASSFGTAPDRDRQPQH
.	TRBV6-1	TRBJ2-7	ASSPGQSPSYEQY
.	TRBV6-1	TRBJ1-2	ASSDSTGGIYGYT
.	TRBV19	TRBJ1-1	ASSIARSTGGAF
.	TRBV5-1	TRBJ1-2	ASSLYYRAGNYGYT
.	TRBV7-8	TRBJ1-5	ASSSAQGPGQPQH
.	TRBV4-2	TRBJ2-7	ASSPRTGPYEQY
.	TRBV6-1	TRBJ2-1	ASSDGTGGYEQF
.	TRBV5-1	TRBJ2-7	ASRPTGAEGEQY
.	TRBV4-2	TRBJ2-3	ASSQGGGVDTQY
.	TRBV5-1	TRBJ2-1	ASSPWVTSGEHNEQF
few	TRBV11-2	TRBJ2-5	ASSFRIPGLASQETQY
.	TRBV5-6	TRBJ2-5	ASCRSGGETQY
once	TRBV11-1	TRBJ2-1	ASSLGRNNEQF
.	TRBV28	TRBJ2-2	ASSSRGDTGELF
.	TRBV6-5	TRBJ2-1	ASLGRSNEQF
once	TRBV6-6	TRBJ1-1	AIQGARMNTEAF
.	TRBV19	TRBJ1-2	ASSPSARGPSGYT
.	TRBV7-2	TRBJ2-5	ASSSSAGRETQY
.	TRBV7-3	TRBJ1-1	ASSSTPNTEAF
.	TRBV7-6	TRBJ2-7	ASSPREGSYEQY
.	TRBV4-3	TRBJ2-7	ASSQELLGGGYEQY
once	TRBV2	TRBJ1-2	ASSQGADGYT
.	TRBV5-1	TRBJ2-1	ASSLAGGAASSYNEQF
once	TRBV7-9	TRBJ1-6	ASSLGGSLH
.	TRBV12-5	TRBJ2-7	ASGLVLGRGPSYEQY
.	TRBV6-1	TRBJ1-1	ASSSTGNTEAF
.	TRBV5-1	TRBJ2-3	ASSWGLAGGQTDTQY
.	TRBV19	TRBJ1-4	ASSFHRGPVDEKLF
.	TRBV10-3	TRBJ2-2	ASRLGGNTGELF
once	TRBV7-3	TRBJ2-1	ASSSQGDEQF
.	TRBV30	TRBJ1-5	AWSTGANSNQPQH
.	TRBV19	TRBJ1-1	ASFPGQGTPNTEAF
.	TRBV7-9	TRBJ2-5	ASSVGLAVASQY
once	TRBV9	TRBJ2-2	ASSAQIGQVTGELF